This entry features one T cell receptor beta chain sequence. As yet, its antigen is unknown. These data originate in a study of shared clonotypes between healthy human individuals. Overall study results and limits: Some naive CD4 clonotypes, roughly 5%, turned up in common across four donors.

Naive CD8 isolation took CD45RO-negative cells positively selected for CCR7 and excluded terminally differentiated effector memory CD45RA+ cells. Profiled with immunoSEQ multiplex PCR; TCRdb holds only in-frame clones, not every one. Altogether millions of clones are present, just over 90% being singletons, with the ten largest covering 1.5% to 2%. Germline V gene sequence: CDR1 SEHNR, CDR2 FQNEAQ (reference sequence). The V end was cut by 4 bases, the J end by 3 bases, with 15 bases between. There are 15 residues in the CDR3. The sequenced sample consisted of naive CD8+ T cells from PBMCs. V usage is TRBV7-9 and J usage is TRBJ1-2; tentative D call: TRBD1 (5 bases). This TCR was recovered from a man aged 18 to 29 in good health. Some clones in this sample may be carry-over from other donors' samples. The CDR3 protein is CASSSTSGTDYGYTF. In nucleotides, the CDR3 is TGTGCCAGCAGCTCAACCTCCGGGACGGACTATGGCTACACCTTC.